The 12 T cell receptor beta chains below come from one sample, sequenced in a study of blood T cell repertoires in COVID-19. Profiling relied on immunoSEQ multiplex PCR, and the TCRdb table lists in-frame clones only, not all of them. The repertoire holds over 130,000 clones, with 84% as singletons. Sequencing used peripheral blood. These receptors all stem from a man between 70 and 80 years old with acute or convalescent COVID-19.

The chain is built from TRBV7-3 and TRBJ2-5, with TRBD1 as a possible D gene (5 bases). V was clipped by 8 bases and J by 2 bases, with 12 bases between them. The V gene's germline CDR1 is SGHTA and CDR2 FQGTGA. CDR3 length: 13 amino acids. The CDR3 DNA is TGTGCCAGCCGTCGGACACCACAAGAGACCCAGTACTTC. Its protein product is CASRRTPQETQYF.

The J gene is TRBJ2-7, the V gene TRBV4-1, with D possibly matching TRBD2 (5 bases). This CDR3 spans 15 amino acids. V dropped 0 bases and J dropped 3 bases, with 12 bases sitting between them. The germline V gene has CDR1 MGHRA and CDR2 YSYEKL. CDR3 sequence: CASSQEGGFYYEQYF. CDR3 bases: TGCGCCAGCAGCCAAGAAGGCGGGTTCTACTACGAGCAGTACTTC.

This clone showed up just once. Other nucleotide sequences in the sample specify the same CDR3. The chain's CDR3 is CASSFGQGGEKLFF. CDR3 in DNA: TGCGCCAGCAGCTTCGGACAGGGTGGCGAAAAACTGTTTTTT. This chain joins TRBV5-1 and TRBJ1-4, with 8 bases lining up with TRBD1. In germline, CDR1 is SGHRS, CDR2 YFSETQ. Trimming removed 2 bases from V and 8 bases from J; junction bases left unmatched: 5. CDR3 size: 14 residues. The whole variable domain, filled in from reference TRBV5-1 and TRBJ1-4, reads KAGVTQTPRYLIKTRGQQVTLSCSPISGHRSVSWYQQTPGQGLQFLFEYFSETQRNKGNFPGRFSGRQFSNSRSEMNVSTLELGDSALYLCASSFGQGGEKLFFGSGTQLSVL.

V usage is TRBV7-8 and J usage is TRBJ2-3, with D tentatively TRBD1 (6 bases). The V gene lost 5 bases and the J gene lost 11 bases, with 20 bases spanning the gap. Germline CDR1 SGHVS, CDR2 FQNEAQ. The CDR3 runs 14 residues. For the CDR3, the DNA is TGTGCCAGCAGCCGAGTTCGACAGGACCCTTGGCAGTATTTT. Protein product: CASSRVRQDPWQYF.

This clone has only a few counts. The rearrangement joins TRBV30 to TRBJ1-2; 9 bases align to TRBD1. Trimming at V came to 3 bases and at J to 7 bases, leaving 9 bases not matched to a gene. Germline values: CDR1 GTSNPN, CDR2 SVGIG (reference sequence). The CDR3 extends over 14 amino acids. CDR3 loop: CAWRGGTGLFGYTF. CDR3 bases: TGTGCCTGGAGGGGAGGGACAGGGTTATTTGGCTACACCTTC.

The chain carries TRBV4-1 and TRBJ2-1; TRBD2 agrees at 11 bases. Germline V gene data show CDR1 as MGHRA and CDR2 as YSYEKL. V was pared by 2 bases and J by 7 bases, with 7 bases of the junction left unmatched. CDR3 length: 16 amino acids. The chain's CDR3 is CASSQYGTSGENEQFF. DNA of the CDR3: TGCGCCAGCAGCCAATACGGGACTAGCGGCGAAAATGAGCAGTTCTTC.

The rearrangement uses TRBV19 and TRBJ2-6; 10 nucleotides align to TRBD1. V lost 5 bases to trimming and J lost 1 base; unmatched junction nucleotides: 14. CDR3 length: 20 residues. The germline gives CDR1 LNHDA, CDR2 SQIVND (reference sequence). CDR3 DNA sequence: TGTGCCAGTAGTTCTCGCGGGGGACAGGGGTCTTCTTCTGGGGCCAACGTCCTGACTTTC. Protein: CASSSRGGQGSSSGANVLTF. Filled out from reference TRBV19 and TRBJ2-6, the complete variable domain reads DGGITQSPKYLFRKEGQNVTLSCEQNLNHDAMYWYRQDPGQGLRLIYYSQIVNDFQKGDIAEGYSVSREKKESFPLTVTSAQKNPTAFYLCASSSRGGQGSSSGANVLTFGAGSRLTVL.

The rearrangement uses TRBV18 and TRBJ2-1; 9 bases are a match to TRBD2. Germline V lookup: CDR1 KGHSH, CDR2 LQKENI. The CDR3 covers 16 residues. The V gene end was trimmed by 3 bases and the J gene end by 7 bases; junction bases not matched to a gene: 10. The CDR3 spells CASSPIGGRVRNEQFF. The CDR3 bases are TGTGCCAGCTCACCTATCGGCGGGAGGGTGAGGAATGAGCAGTTCTTC.

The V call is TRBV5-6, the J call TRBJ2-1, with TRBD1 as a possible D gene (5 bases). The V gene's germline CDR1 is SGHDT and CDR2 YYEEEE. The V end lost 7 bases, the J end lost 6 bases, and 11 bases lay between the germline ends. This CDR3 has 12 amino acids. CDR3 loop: CASVLQGNEQFF. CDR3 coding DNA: TGTGCCAGCGTTCTCCAGGGCAATGAGCAGTTCTTC.

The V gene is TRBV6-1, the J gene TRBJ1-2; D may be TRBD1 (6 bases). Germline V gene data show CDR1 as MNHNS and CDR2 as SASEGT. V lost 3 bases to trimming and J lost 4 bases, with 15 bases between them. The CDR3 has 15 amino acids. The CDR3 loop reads CASSEGRGQIYGYTF. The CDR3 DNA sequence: TGTGCCAGCAGTGAGGGCAGGGGCCAGATCTATGGCTACACCTTC.

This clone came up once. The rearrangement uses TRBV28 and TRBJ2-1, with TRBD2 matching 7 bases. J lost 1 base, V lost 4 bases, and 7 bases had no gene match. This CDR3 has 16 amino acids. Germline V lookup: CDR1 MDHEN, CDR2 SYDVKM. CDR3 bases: TGTGCCAGCAGTTCCCCTGGGGGGGAATCCTACAATGAGCAGTTCTTC. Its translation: CASSSPGGESYNEQFF.

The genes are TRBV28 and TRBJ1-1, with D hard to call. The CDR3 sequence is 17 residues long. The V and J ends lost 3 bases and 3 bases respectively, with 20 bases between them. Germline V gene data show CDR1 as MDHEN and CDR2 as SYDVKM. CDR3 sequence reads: CASSFRPDLPGDTEAFF. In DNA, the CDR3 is TGTGCCAGCAGTTTCAGACCCGACCTCCCGGGAGACACTGAAGCTTTCTTT.